Presented here are 6 T cell receptor beta chains from one specimen sequenced in a study of blood T cell repertoires in COVID-19 (dated by TCRdb to 2018 to 2020). The library was obtained by the immunoSEQ multiplex PCR assay. Here the immuneACCESS table is served through TCRdb, limited to in-frame sequences with V and J called. Missing clones are a known gap in these copies; in checked studies unresolved V genes cover under half, and the rest lacks a known reason. The sample yields hundreds of thousands of clones; approximately 86% were counted once. 3% to 3.5% of the sample rests with the top ten. Specimen: peripheral blood. These receptors were collected from a man aged 60 to 69 with acute or convalescent COVID-19.

The chain couples TRBV30 to TRBJ2-5; 14 bases are shared with TRBD2. The germline V gene has CDR1 GTSNPN and CDR2 SVGIG (reference sequence). Trimming cost V 2 bases and J 2 bases; bases outside gene matches: 4. The CDR3 spans 16 residues. The CDR3: CAWSRTSGGPQETQYF. DNA for the CDR3: TGTGCCTGGAGTAGGACTAGCGGGGGGCCACAAGAGACCCAGTACTTC.

The rearrangement joins TRBV10-1 to TRBJ2-3, with 10 bases identical to TRBD1. The CDR3 covers 14 residues. Trimming took 9 bases from V and 4 from J; bases not matched to a gene: 7. Looked up from germline, CDR1 is WNHNN and CDR2 is SYGVQD (reference sequence). CDR3 nucleotide sequence: TGCGCCAGACAGGACAGGGGGACGCCAGATACGCAGTATTTT. This encodes CARQDRGTPDTQYF.

This clone was observed a handful of times. V gene TRBV11-2 combines with J gene TRBJ2-1, with D possibly matching TRBD2 (6 bases). The CDR3 is 16 amino acids. V was pared by 7 bases and J by 1 base, with 17 bases between. In germline, CDR1 is SGHAT, CDR2 FQNNGV. For the CDR3, the DNA is TGTGCCAGCACCTCCCATGGGGGGAGGTCCTACAATGAGCAGTTCTTC. Translated: CASTSHGGRSYNEQFF.

The chain joins TRBV7-3 to TRBJ2-2, with D perhaps TRBD2 (7 bases). The length of the CDR3 is 16 residues. Germline lookup yields CDR1 SGHTA and CDR2 FQGTGA. Trimming left V 4 bases short and J 4 bases short, with 16 bases between. The CDR3 spells CASSSVGGGPTGELFF. CDR3 DNA sequence: TGTGCCAGCAGCTCCGTGGGGGGGGGCCCCACCGGGGAGCTGTTTTTT.

The chain employs TRBV30 and TRBJ2-7; possibly TRBD1 for D (6 bases). CDR1 is GTSNPN, CDR2 SVGIG, per germline (reference sequence). Trimming removed 0 bases from V and 4 bases from J, with 13 bases in between. This CDR3 has 14 amino acids. The CDR3 region has the DNA TGTGCCTGGAGTGTACCGGTACAGGGATACGAGCAGTACTTC. It encodes CAWSVPVQGYEQYF.

The chain has TRBV9 and TRBJ2-1; 10 bases match TRBD2. CDR3 length: 13 residues. With 1 base clipped from V and 15 bases from J, the junction kept 7 bases outside the gene matches. Germline V gene data show CDR1 as SGDLS and CDR2 as YYNGEE. The CDR3 sequence: CASSVSWGLAPFF. The CDR3 region has the DNA TGTGCCAGCAGCGTATCATGGGGACTAGCGCCGTTCTTC.